These 24 T cell receptor beta chains came from one sample sequenced in a study of blood T cell repertoires in COVID-19. Only in-frame clones appear in the TCRdb table, and some are missing; sequencing was by immunoSEQ multiplex PCR. The sample lists tens of thousands of clones; almost 80% were seen once. The sample taken for sequencing was peripheral blood. Receptors originate from a man between 60 and 70 years old with acute or convalescent COVID-19.

The rearrangement links TRBV19 to TRBJ1-6, with 7 positions matching TRBD1. Germline V gene data show CDR1 as LNHDA and CDR2 as SQIVND (reference sequence). Trimming cost V 6 bases and J 10 bases; bases outside gene matches: 12. The CDR3 is made up of 15 amino acids. CDR3 nucleotides: TGTGCCAGTAGCCGGATGACAGGGACGGAATCACCCCTCCACTTT. Its translation is CASSRMTGTESPLHF.

This chain joins TRBV4-1 and TRBJ2-7; D is possibly TRBD1 (7 bases). The V end was cut by 2 bases, the J end by 6 bases, with 17 bases between. This CDR3 has 15 residues. Germline V gene lookup returns CDR1 MGHRA and CDR2 YSYEKL. CDR3 sequence reads: CASSQSDREVSEQYF. CDR3 DNA sequence: TGCGCCAGCAGCCAATCTGACAGGGAGGTATCCGAGCAGTACTTC.

This clone has a single count. Distinct nucleotide sequences in the sample also encode this CDR3. J is TRBJ2-1 and V is TRBV11-2; D is perhaps TRBD2 (6 bases). Germline lookup yields CDR1 SGHAT and CDR2 FQNNGV. Trimming cost V 1 base and J 0 bases, with 7 bases left between them. The CDR3 runs 15 residues. CDR3 residues: CASSLAGDSYNEQFF. CDR3 DNA: TGTGCCAGCAGCTTAGCGGGGGACTCCTACAATGAGCAGTTCTTC.

This rearrangement joins TRBV24-1 to TRBJ2-2; D might be TRBD1 (9 bases). The germline gives CDR1 KGHDR, CDR2 SFDVKD. V dropped 1 base and J dropped 2 bases, with 31 bases sitting between them. This CDR3 spans 23 amino acids. The CDR3 region is CATSDLIGGGTGRSSGNTGELFF. CDR3 coding DNA: TGTGCCACCAGTGATTTAATCGGGGGGGGGACAGGGAGAAGCAGCGGCAACACCGGGGAGCTGTTTTTT.

This chain joins TRBV5-5 and TRBJ1-6; D is perhaps TRBD1 (6 bases). This CDR3 has 15 amino acids. The germline gives CDR1 SGHKS, CDR2 YYEKEE (reference sequence). Trimming pared 2 bases from V and 0 bases from J, leaving 6 bases between. The CDR3 DNA reads TGTGCCAGCAGCTTAGGGGGCTCCTATAATTCACCCCTCCACTTT. Translation gives CASSLGGSYNSPLHF.

The V gene is TRBV5-1, the J gene TRBJ1-2; 8 nucleotides match TRBD1. Per the germline V gene, CDR1 is SGHRS and CDR2 is YFSETQ. This CDR3 has 14 amino acids. V shed 3 bases, J shed 6 bases, and the junction held 7 bases outside the gene matches. DNA of the CDR3: TGCGCCAGCAGCTCCGGACAGGGTATCGATGGCTACACCTTC. Its translation: CASSSGQGIDGYTF.

V and J are TRBV5-8 and TRBJ1-4; D ambiguous. V lost 2 bases, J lost 4 bases, and 12 bases lay in between. Germline V gene sequence: CDR1 SGHTS, CDR2 YDEGEE. The CDR3 sequence is 15 residues long. The CDR3 region is CASSLGGRINEKLFF. The CDR3 bases are TGTGCCAGCAGCTTAGGAGGACGGATTAATGAAAAACTGTTTTTT. The full variable domain, with the rest looked up from reference TRBV5-8 and TRBJ1-4, is EAGVTQSPTHLIKTRGQQATLRCSPISGHTSVYWYQQALGLGLQFLLWYDEGEERNRGNFPPRFSGRQFPNYSSELNVNALELEDSALYLCASSLGGRINEKLFFGSGTQLSVL.

The chain combines TRBV7-9 with TRBJ2-5; the match to TRBD2 covers 12 bases. Germline V gene sequence: CDR1 SEHNR, CDR2 FQNEAQ (reference sequence). The CDR3 totals 15 residues. Trimming took 3 bases from V and 5 from J; bases not matched to a gene: 4. The CDR3 loop is CASSFLAGGRETQYF. DNA of the CDR3: TGTGCCAGCAGCTTCCTAGCGGGGGGGCGCGAGACCCAGTACTTC.

The count of this clone is one. V is TRBV4-1 and J is TRBJ1-2; 8 bases are shared with TRBD1. The V gene's germline CDR1 is MGHRA and CDR2 YSYEKL. The CDR3 extends over 17 amino acids. J lost 7 bases, V lost 0 bases, and 13 bases had no gene match. CDR3 DNA sequence: TGCGCCAGCAGCCAAGACACGAACGACAGGGGTGGAGGTGGCTACACCTTC. Translation gives CASSQDTNDRGGGGYTF.

This rearrangement joins TRBV10-3 to TRBJ2-3; 8 bases are shared with TRBD2. Germline V CDR1 and CDR2: ENHRY, SYGVKD. Unmatched junction bases numbered 6, after V lost 4 bases and J lost 0 bases. This CDR3 comprises 16 residues. This CDR3 is CAISGGAGGSTDTQYF. The CDR3 DNA is TGTGCCATCAGTGGGGGTGCGGGGGGAAGCACAGATACGCAGTATTTT.

This chain joins TRBV11-1 and TRBJ1-5, with D unclear. V was trimmed by 1 base and J by 7 bases, leaving 8 bases between them. This CDR3 region has 13 residues. CDR1 and CDR2 (germline): SGHAT, FQDESV (reference sequence). The CDR3 is CASSLEGDQPQHF. For the CDR3, the DNA is TGTGCCAGCAGCTTAGAGGGAGACCAGCCCCAGCATTTT.

V is TRBV6-2 or TRBV6-3 and J is TRBJ1-5, with D possibly being TRBD1 (6 bases). Trimming removed 6 bases at V and 8 bases at J, with 23 bases between. The CDR3 consists of 16 residues. Germline lookup yields CDR1 MNHEY and CDR2 SVGEGT. The CDR3 region has the DNA TGTGCCAGCAGCTCAGGGGCGAATCCCGCTCTGAAGCCCCAGCATTTT. This sequence encodes CASSSGANPALKPQHF.

The V call is TRBV9, the J call TRBJ2-2, with D tentatively TRBD2 (6 bases). CDR3 length equals 13 residues. V was cut by 3 bases and J by 4 bases, with 7 bases left in between. CDR1 is SGDLS, CDR2 YYNGEE, per germline. The CDR3 loop reads CASSAGLTGELFF. The CDR3 nucleotides read TGTGCCAGCAGCGCGGGACTCACCGGGGAGCTGTTTTTT.

This clone was picked up one time. V usage is TRBV2 and J usage is TRBJ1-2, with 9 positions matching TRBD1. Germline V gene sequence: CDR1 SNHLY, CDR2 FYNNEI. The CDR3 covers 13 residues. Trimming cost V 11 bases and J 7 bases; bases outside gene matches: 11. CDR3 loop: CARTGGSYSGYTF. The CDR3 nucleotides are TGTGCCCGAACAGGGGGCAGTTACTCTGGCTACACCTTC.

This chain connects TRBV9 to TRBJ2-5; TRBD1 matches at 7 bases. With V trimmed by 6 bases and J by 1 base, 6 bases remained unmatched. Germline V gene sequence: CDR1 SGDLS, CDR2 YYNGEE. The CDR3 is 14 residues long. The CDR3 protein is CASNPGQTQETQYF. The CDR3 coding sequence is TGTGCCAGCAACCCGGGACAGACCCAAGAGACCCAGTACTTC. Together with reference TRBV9 and TRBJ2-5, the CDR3 gives the full variable domain: DSGVTQTPKHLITATGQRVTLRCSPRSGDLSVYWYQQSLDQGLQFLIQYYNGEERAKGNILERFSAQQFPDLHSELNLSSLELGDSALYFCASNPGQTQETQYFGPGTRLLVL.

The chain has TRBV5-6 and TRBJ2-7; the D gene is possibly TRBD2 (5 bases). This CDR3 region has 14 residues. Germline CDR1 and CDR2: SGHDT and YYEEEE. The V end was cut by 4 bases, the J end by 6 bases, with 17 bases between. The CDR3 DNA reads as TGTGCCAGCAGCGAGAGGGTAAGGCTAGGCGAGCAGTACTTC. Its translation is CASSERVRLGEQYF.

The chain recombines TRBV19 with TRBJ1-2; a possible D gene is TRBD1 (6 bases). The germline CDR1 and CDR2 sequences are LNHDA and SQIVND (reference sequence). This CDR3 has 17 amino acids. Trimming removed 8 bases at V and 5 bases at J, with 27 bases between. CDR3 sequence (DNA): TGTGCCAGTCACCTGGAATTCGTACAGGGATTGGCTTATGGCTACACCTTC. It is translated as CASHLEFVQGLAYGYTF.

The genes are TRBV2 and TRBJ1-6; D may be TRBD1 (5 bases). V lost 7 bases, J lost 0 bases, and 16 bases lay in between. The CDR3 is 17 amino acids. In germline, CDR1 is SNHLY, CDR2 FYNNEI. DNA of the CDR3: TGTGCCAGCAACCCCCCCAGGGTCAGCTCCTATAATTCACCCCTCCACTTT. It specifies CASNPPRVSSYNSPLHF.

DNA for the CDR3: TGTGCCAGCAGCTTAGTTTCCGAGAATAATTCACCCCTCCACTTT. Protein product: CASSLVSENNSPLHF. The chain is built from TRBV11-2 and TRBJ1-6; D remains unclear. The V end was cut by 1 base, the J end by 5 bases, with 9 bases between. Germline CDR1 and CDR2: SGHAT and FQNNGV. The CDR3 length is 15 residues.

J is TRBJ1-4 and V is TRBV9; D is unclear. This CDR3 is built from 13 residues. CDR1 is SGDLS and CDR2 is YYNGEE in the germline V gene. Deletions cut 4 bases from V and 7 bases from J, with 11 bases between. The CDR3 nucleotides read TGTGCCAGCAGCCCCACCGTCGGTGAAAAACTGTTTTTT. Translating it yields CASSPTVGEKLFF.

The V and J genes are TRBV9 and TRBJ1-2; D may be TRBD1 (6 bases). Germline V gene sequence: CDR1 SGDLS, CDR2 YYNGEE. V lost 3 bases to trimming and J lost 4 bases, with 19 bases between them. This CDR3 has 16 residues. The CDR3 sequence is CASSGTPFTGTYGYTF. The CDR3 coding sequence is TGTGCCAGCAGCGGGACGCCCTTTACAGGGACCTATGGCTACACCTTC. Full variable domain (rest looked up from reference TRBV9 and TRBJ1-2): DSGVTQTPKHLITATGQRVTLRCSPRSGDLSVYWYQQSLDQGLQFLIQYYNGEERAKGNILERFSAQQFPDLHSELNLSSLELGDSALYFCASSGTPFTGTYGYTFGSGTRLTVV.

The J gene is TRBJ1-4, the V gene TRBV2; TRBD1 agrees at 7 bases. The V gene's germline CDR1 is SNHLY and CDR2 FYNNEI. This CDR3 is built from 15 residues. V lost 5 bases, J lost 5 bases, and 8 bases stayed unmatched. This CDR3 is CASSSEGTANEKLFF. CDR3 sequence (DNA): TGTGCCAGCAGTTCCGAAGGGACAGCAAATGAAAAACTGTTTTTT.

The chain is built from TRBV2 and TRBJ2-3; 13 bases are a match to TRBD2. This CDR3 region has 17 residues. Trimming at V came to 7 bases and at J to 1 base, leaving 8 bases not matched to a gene. The germline gives CDR1 SNHLY, CDR2 FYNNEI. As DNA, the CDR3 is TGTGCCAGCAAAGGACTAGCGGGGGCAAGGGGCACAGATACGCAGTATTTT. Protein product: CASKGLAGARGTDTQYF.

The CDR3 protein is CASSRKYRANTEAFF. The CDR3, as DNA: TGTGCCAGCAGCCGAAAGTACAGGGCGAACACTGAAGCTTTCTTT. The chain joins TRBV27 to TRBJ1-1; D perhaps matches TRBD1 (6 bases). This CDR3 spans 15 amino acids. Germline-derived CDR1 and CDR2 are MNHEY and SMNVEV (reference sequence). Trimming removed 6 bases from V and 1 base from J, with 15 bases in between.